This T cell receptor beta chain was profiled in a study of regulatory T cells in long-lasting Graves disease. The time point: newly diagnosed GD, antithyroid drugs for less than 3 months. From RNA extracted from PBMCs, the TCR library was made. Building the TCR beta libraries relied on iRepertoire HTBI primers, and CDR3 regions underwent Arm-PCR. MiXCR, applied by TCRdb to the multiplex PCR reads, yields one record per CDR3 protein. There are about 360,000 distinct CDR3 sequences in the sample; 15% to 20% occur only once, and around 20% lies in the top ten. Germline V gene lookup returns CDR1 PRHDT and CDR2 FYEKMQ (reference sequence). CDR3 length equals 15 residues. Between the trimmed V and J ends, which lost 2 bases and 4 bases, there was a span of 15 bases. In its sample, this clonotype was seen once. These data were also filed under a second study, of T cells in Graves' hyperthyroidism and ophthalmopathy. That source notes: Ophthalmopathy, which appeared later, was predicted by the model a median about 5.9 months before onset.

This receptor was identified in a woman between 18 and 30 years old with Graves disease. The sample in question was peripheral blood mononuclear cells (PBMCs), obtained at new diagnosis, from a patient treated with antithyroid drugs. This chain uses TRBV13 with TRBJ2-7, with no clear D. The CDR3 DNA follows: TGTGCCAGCAGCTTAAGAGCAGCCGATCAGTACGAGCAGTACTTC. Encoded protein: CASSLRAADQYEQYF.